This T cell receptor beta chain was sequenced during a study of blood T cell repertoires in COVID-19. TCRdb keeps only in-frame clones here, not all; method: immunoSEQ multiplex PCR. Among hundreds of thousands of clones listed, approximately 82% were seen once. Germline CDR1 and CDR2: SGHRS and YFSETQ. V dropped 2 bases and J dropped 4 bases, with 15 bases sitting between them. CDR3 size: 16 residues. The sample consisted of peripheral blood. This sequence was found in a woman older than 75 with acute or convalescent COVID-19. This rearrangement joins TRBV5-1 to TRBJ2-2; D is possibly TRBD1 (8 bases). The CDR3 sequence: CASSFTGGVATGELFF. In nucleotides, the CDR3 is TGCGCCAGCAGCTTTACAGGGGGGGTTGCCACCGGGGAGCTGTTTTTT. Using reference TRBV5-1 and TRBJ2-2 for the parts outside the CDR3, the full variable domain is KAGVTQTPRYLIKTRGQQVTLSCSPISGHRSVSWYQQTPGQGLQFLFEYFSETQRNKGNFPGRFSGRQFSNSRSEMNVSTLELGDSALYLCASSFTGGVATGELFFGEGSRLTVL.